This T cell receptor (beta chain) was documented in a study of T-cell memory formation after mild COVID-19. Overall study findings and caveats: Contracting clones, day 15 to 85, had balanced CD4/CD8, and later expanders favored CD4+.

Constant-segment primers served in 5'RACE that generated TCR alpha and TCR beta cDNA libraries bearing sample barcodes and UMIs. One entry per CDR3 protein, called by TCRdb with MiXCR from the 5' RACE reads. In the table there are about 82,000 distinct CDR3 sequences, around 13% of which are singletons. This clonotype came up a few times. The antigen remains unidentified. The CDR3 totals 16 residues. The junction had 5 bases not matched to a gene; V was cut back by 1 base and J by 0 bases. Per the germline V gene, CDR1 is SGDLS and CDR2 is YYNGEE. The clonotype was recovered from a man between 18 and 29 years old who had mild COVID-19 (a few samples of this study predate the infection). Cell type and time point are not known. The gene calls are TRBV9 and TRBJ2-3; the match to TRBD2 covers 7 bases. Input material: PBMCs or a T cell subset sorted from them (not recorded which). The CDR3 here is CASSVIRRGSTDTQYF. Written as DNA, the CDR3 is TGTGCCAGCAGCGTAATAAGGCGGGGGAGCACAGATACGCAGTATTTT.